This entry lists 3 T cell receptor beta chains sequenced from one sample in a study of cytomegalovirus exposure and HLA in healthy donors. PCR involved 60 Vbeta and 13 Jbeta primers. The method was immunoSEQ multiplex PCR; TCRdb's version includes in-frame clones alone and lacks a portion of them. The sample yields hundreds of thousands of clones, 65% to 85% seen once. Sample: PBMCs. These receptors originate from a female donor in good health and CMV-seronegative.

The chain is built from TRBV5-1 and TRBJ1-4; D remains ambiguous. The CDR3 is 15 amino acids. From germline, CDR1 is SGHRS and CDR2 YFSETQ. The V and J ends lost 4 bases and 0 bases respectively, with 10 bases between them. CDR3 nucleotide sequence: TGCGCCAGCAGCCCCCCGGGATCAACTAATGAAAAACTGTTTTTT. It is translated as CASSPPGSTNEKLFF.

This chain links TRBV7-2 with TRBJ1-4; D is unclear. V lost 3 bases and J lost 8, with 16 bases in between. The CDR3 totals 15 residues. In germline, CDR1 is SGHTA, CDR2 FQGNSA. CDR3 nucleotide sequence: TGTGCCAGCAGCTTGGGAGGAGGGTTGGGCGAAAAACTGTTTTTT. As protein: CASSLGGGLGEKLFF.

V and J are TRBV29-1 and TRBJ2-5; 7 positions agree with TRBD1. V lost 3 bases, J lost 4 bases, and 5 bases stayed unmatched. Germline V CDR1 and CDR2: SQVTM, ANQGSEA. The CDR3 covers 13 residues. The CDR3 is CSVDEAGGETQYF. CDR3 bases: TGCAGCGTTGATGAGGCAGGGGGAGAGACCCAGTACTTC. The entire variable domain, with the rest obtained from reference TRBV29-1 and TRBJ2-5, is as follows: SAVISQKPSRDICQRGTSLTIQCQVDSQVTMMFWYRQQPGQSLTLIATANQGSEATYESGFVIDKFPISRPNLTFSTLTVSNMSPEDSSIYLCSVDEAGGETQYFGPGTRLLVL.